This TCR beta chain is drawn from a study of T-cell memory formation after mild COVID-19. Study details: The two donors had largely donor-specific TCR clusters. Broader study findings: Some clones that responded turned up in pre-infection memory, which suggests that cross-reactive memory joined in. CD4+ contracting clones were mainly CM and EM; CD8+ ones, EMRA.

Germline lookup yields CDR1 MGHRA and CDR2 YSYEKL. The CDR3 sequence is 16 residues long. V gave up 1 base and J gave up 10 bases, with 22 bases separating them. TCRdb re-analysed the 5' RACE reads in MiXCR, keeping a single row per CDR3 protein. The sample holds under 250,000 distinct CDR3 sequences, roughly 9.4% seen once. With regard to this clonotype: The antigen is undetermined.

The TCR sequence derives from a man aged 18 to 30 who had mild COVID-19 (a few samples of this study predate the infection). Cell type and time point are not known. The sequencing input was PBMCs or a T cell subset sorted from them (not recorded which). The gene calls are TRBV4-1 and TRBJ1-1, with D unclear. The CDR3 here is CASSQVRIFERRGAFF. Written as DNA, the CDR3 is TGCGCCAGCAGCCAAGTTAGGATTTTCGAACGTCGCGGAGCTTTCTTT.